The 8 T cell receptor beta chains below were found in one sample sequenced in a study of T cells after yellow fever vaccination. TCRdb re-called the 5' RACE reads with MiXCR, one entry per CDR3 protein. The sample yields 200,000 to 300,000 distinct CDR3 sequences, 13% seen once. The starting material was CD4+ T cells sorted from PBMCs, obtained 45 days after the yellow fever booster vaccination. The receptors stem from a man under 40 who received the YFV17D yellow fever vaccine.

There are a few counts of this clonotype. CDR3 residues: CASGDTRNEQYF. For the CDR3, the DNA is TGTGCCAGCGGGGACACCCGGAACGAGCAGTACTTC. The chain carries TRBV6-5 and TRBJ2-7; D possibly corresponds to TRBD1 (6 bases). Germline V gives CDR1 MNHEY, CDR2 SVGAGI. The CDR3 length is 12 residues. V was cut by 8 bases and J by 5 bases, with 13 bases left in between.

This clonotype was recorded at least ten times. At one end the junction does not follow the germline gene, possibly because of a read error. V and J are TRBV12-3 or TRBV12-4 and TRBJ2-3; TRBD2 matches 7 bases. The CDR3 extends over 14 amino acids. CDR3 sequence: CASSLADPTDTQYF. The CDR3 DNA is TGTGCCAGCAGTCTAGCGGACCCCACAGATACGCAGTATTTT.

V usage is TRBV20-1 and J usage is TRBJ2-2, with 7 positions matching TRBD1. Germline-derived CDR1 and CDR2 are DFQATT and SNEGSKA (reference sequence). V lost 6 bases to trimming and J lost 4 bases; unmatched junction nucleotides: 8. This CDR3 spans 14 amino acids. This CDR3 reads CSANTGVTTGELFF. The CDR3 DNA follows: TGCAGTGCGAATACAGGGGTTACCACCGGGGAGCTGTTTTTT.

This clonotype came up many times. This chain uses TRBV5-5 with TRBJ1-1; D is perhaps TRBD1 (6 bases). Germline V lookup: CDR1 SGHKS, CDR2 YYEKEE (reference sequence). The CDR3 covers 13 residues. The ends were cut back, 0 bases at V and 7 bases at J, with 10 bases in the middle. CDR3 loop: CASSLDRDLEAFF. CDR3 coding DNA: TGTGCCAGCAGCTTGGACAGGGATCTTGAAGCTTTCTTT.

About this clonotype itself: Mismatch with germline at one junction end may stem from a read error. The V gene is TRBV29-1, the J gene TRBJ2-5, with unresolved D. The CDR3 extends over 12 amino acids. CDR1 SQVTM and CDR2 ANQGSEA come from the germline V gene. CDR3 sequence reads: CSVLEIQDTQYF. CDR3 sequence (DNA): TGCAGCGTTTTGGAGATCCAAGATACCCAGTACTTC.

This chain joins TRBV20-1 and TRBJ1-1; 7 nucleotides align to TRBD1. There are 15 residues in the CDR3. The V gene end was trimmed by 1 base and the J gene end by 5 bases; junction bases not matched to a gene: 10. From germline, CDR1 is DFQATT and CDR2 SNEGSKA (reference sequence). The DNA of the CDR3 is TGCAGTGCTAGAGCCCCGGGACAGTCGCAGACTGAAGCTTTCTTT. This gives the protein CSARAPGQSQTEAFF.

This clonotype showed up just a few times. This chain links TRBV5-5 with TRBJ2-7; D gene ambiguous. The V end was cut by 2 bases, the J end by 5 bases, with 23 bases between. The CDR3 length is 17 residues. The germline gives CDR1 SGHKS, CDR2 YYEKEE (reference sequence). Here the CDR3 reads CASSFSLGLASTHEQYF. For the CDR3, the DNA is TGTGCCAGCAGCTTTTCCCTAGGATTAGCCTCTACCCACGAGCAGTACTTC. Full variable domain (outside the CDR3, taken from reference TRBV5-5 and TRBJ2-7): DAGVTQSPTHLIKTRGQQVTLRCSPISGHKSVSWYQQVLGQGPQFIFQYYEKEERGRGNFPDRFSARQFPNYSSELNVNALLLGDSALYLCASSFSLGLASTHEQYFGPGTRLTVT.

This sequence joins TRBV5-6 and TRBJ2-7, with D possibly called TRBD1 or TRBD2 (5 bases each). The CDR3 covers 14 residues. The ends were cut back, 5 bases at V and 2 bases at J, with 14 bases in the middle. The V gene's germline CDR1 is SGHDT and CDR2 YYEEEE. CDR3 amino acids: CASSFGTETYEQYF. In nucleotides, the CDR3 is TGTGCCAGCAGTTTTGGGACGGAGACCTACGAGCAGTACTTC.